One sample yielded the 32 T cell receptor beta chains listed below, sequenced in a study of blood T cell repertoires in COVID-19. Assay used: immunoSEQ multiplex PCR; TCRdb lists only in-frame clones, some missing. The sample has about 100,000 clones, around 87% seen once. The sample was peripheral blood. These receptors were taken from a human donor in a cohort sampled during active COVID-19.

Here the CDR3 reads CASTSGLAVQETQYF. The CDR3 DNA reads TGTGCCAGCACTTCGGGACTAGCGGTTCAAGAGACCCAGTACTTC. The chain links TRBV6-5 to TRBJ2-5, with 11 nucleotides matching TRBD2. Germline loops: CDR1 MNHEY, CDR2 SVGAGI. Trimming took 7 bases from V and 2 from J; bases not matched to a gene: 6. This CDR3 is 15 amino acids long.

The rearrangement uses TRBV9 and TRBJ2-7; 9 bases are shared with TRBD1. The CDR3 spans 15 residues. Trimming removed 3 bases from V and 2 bases from J; junction bases left unmatched: 6. Germline values: CDR1 SGDLS, CDR2 YYNGEE. CDR3 sequence: CASSGNRGPPYEQYF. The CDR3 DNA is TGTGCCAGCAGCGGAAACAGGGGGCCCCCCTACGAGCAGTACTTC.

This clone is a singleton in its sample. The chain joins TRBV13 to TRBJ2-5, with a tentative D call TRBD2 (6 bases). Germline-derived CDR1 and CDR2 are PRHDT and FYEKMQ (reference sequence). V was shortened by 4 bases and J by 6 bases, with 18 bases between the two germline ends. The length of the CDR3 is 15 residues. CDR3 residues: CASSSGAGTIKTQYF. The CDR3 coding sequence is TGTGCCAGCAGCTCAGGCGCGGGAACTATTAAGACCCAGTACTTC.

The chain couples TRBV14 to TRBJ2-5, with TRBD2 identical over 7 bases. J gave up 1 base and V 0 bases, and 5 bases lay outside the gene matches. The germline gives CDR1 SGHDN, CDR2 FVKESK. The CDR3 length is 16 residues. The CDR3 loop reads CASSQDGGGFQETQYF. The CDR3 bases are TGTGCCAGCAGCCAAGATGGGGGGGGATTCCAAGAGACCCAGTACTTC.

This clone was seen only once. The J gene is TRBJ1-5, the V gene TRBV19; D unresolved. Deletions cut 3 bases from V and 7 bases from J, with 10 bases between. The CDR3 is 13 residues long. CDR1 is LNHDA, CDR2 SQIVND, per germline (reference sequence). CDR3 loop: CASSMRKPQPQHF. The CDR3 DNA reads TGTGCCAGTAGTATGCGCAAACCCCAGCCCCAGCATTTT. The entire variable domain, with the rest obtained from reference TRBV19 and TRBJ1-5, is as follows: DGGITQSPKYLFRKEGQNVTLSCEQNLNHDAMYWYRQDPGQGLRLIYYSQIVNDFQKGDIAEGYSVSREKKESFPLTVTSAQKNPTAFYLCASSMRKPQPQHFGDGTRLSIL.

This clone was counted between two and nine times. For the CDR3, the DNA is TGTGCCAGCAGCTTGGACACGGTGGCAACCGAGCAGTACTTC. Its translation: CASSLDTVATEQYF. The chain recombines TRBV7-2 with TRBJ2-7, with D maybe TRBD1 (5 bases). The V gene lost 3 bases and the J gene lost 6 bases, with 15 bases spanning the gap. This CDR3 is built from 14 residues. Germline-derived CDR1 and CDR2 are SGHTA and FQGNSA.

This chain links TRBV4-1 with TRBJ2-7, with a possible D match to TRBD2 (5 bases). The V gene lost 1 base and the J gene lost 2 bases, with 12 bases spanning the gap. The germline V gene has CDR1 MGHRA and CDR2 YSYEKL. This CDR3 has 15 amino acids. Here the CDR3 reads CASSQVGGTTYEQYF. CDR3 sequence (DNA): TGCGCCAGCAGCCAAGTTGGAGGCACTACCTACGAGCAGTACTTC.

This clone appeared once. The chain combines TRBV30 with TRBJ1-5; D perhaps matches TRBD1 (6 bases). V was clipped by 0 bases and J by 1 base, with 13 bases between them. The germline V gene has CDR1 GTSNPN and CDR2 SVGIG (reference sequence). The CDR3 contains 16 residues. Here the CDR3 DNA reads TGTGCCTGGAGTGTAGTCGGGGGGCGAAGCAATCAGCCCCAGCATTTT. It encodes CAWSVVGGRSNQPQHF.

This clone showed up just a few times. The chain combines TRBV5-6 with TRBJ2-3; 7 nucleotides match TRBD2. The V gene end was trimmed by 4 bases and the J gene end by 6 bases; junction bases not matched to a gene: 8. The CDR3 contains 14 residues. The germline V gene encodes CDR1 SGHDT and CDR2 YYEEEE. CDR3 sequence reads: CASSLETSWDTQYF. CDR3 coding DNA: TGTGCCAGCAGCCTAGAGACTAGCTGGGATACGCAGTATTTT. Drawing the rest from reference TRBV5-6 and TRBJ2-3, the complete variable domain is DAGVTQSPTHLIKTRGQQVTLRCSPKSGHDTVSWYQQALGQGPQFIFQYYEEEERQRGNFPDRFSGHQFPNYSSELNVNALLLGDSALYLCASSLETSWDTQYFGPGTRLTVL.

V gene TRBV5-6 combines with J gene TRBJ1-2, with D possibly TRBD1 on 5 matching bases. The V gene lost 1 base and the J gene lost 13 bases, with 14 bases spanning the gap. Germline lookup yields CDR1 SGHDT and CDR2 YYEEEE. This CDR3 region has 12 residues. CDR3 amino acids: CASSLPRQPVTF. DNA of the CDR3: TGTGCCAGCAGCTTGCCGCGACAGCCAGTCACCTTC.

The chain has TRBV6-5 and TRBJ2-3, with 7 bases aligning to TRBD2. The CDR3 runs to 12 residues. Germline loops: CDR1 MNHEY, CDR2 SVGAGI. V trimming: 8 bases; J trimming: 8 bases; junction bases outside the gene matches: 7. The CDR3 DNA follows: TGTGCCAGCGGCATAACTAGCGTTACGCAGTATTTT. As protein: CASGITSVTQYF.

The rearrangement links TRBV7-8 to TRBJ2-1; 9 nucleotides line up with TRBD2. Germline CDR1 is SGHVS and CDR2 is FQNEAQ. The CDR3 is 18 residues long. Germline trimming cut 3 bases from V and 4 bases from J; bases unmatched to any gene: 13. This CDR3 is CASSFRPPGLAGYNEQFF. DNA of the CDR3: TGTGCCAGCAGCTTCCGACCCCCAGGTCTAGCGGGGTACAATGAGCAGTTCTTC.

The chain links TRBV28 to TRBJ2-7, with D possibly TRBD1 on 5 matching bases. CDR1 is MDHEN and CDR2 is SYDVKM in the germline V gene. Trimming removed 5 bases at V and 4 bases at J, with 12 bases between. The CDR3 has 13 residues. CDR3 loop: CASSPPGFYEQYF. The CDR3 DNA sequence: TGTGCCAGCAGTCCCCCAGGGTTTTACGAGCAGTACTTC.

The chain employs TRBV7-2 and TRBJ2-1; 11 bases align to TRBD2. CDR3 length: 17 residues. Per the germline V gene, CDR1 is SGHTA and CDR2 is FQGNSA. The J segment lost 0 bases and the V segment lost 3 bases, leaving 4 bases of the junction unmatched. CDR3 amino acids: CASSFSGRAFSYNEQFF. The CDR3 DNA is TGTGCCAGCAGCTTTAGCGGGAGGGCGTTCTCCTACAATGAGCAGTTCTTC.

V gene TRBV5-4 combines with J gene TRBJ2-7; 13 bases agree with TRBD2. The ends lost 4 bases at V and 5 bases at J; junction bases unmatched: 6. The CDR3 covers 15 residues. Germline V CDR1 and CDR2: SGHNT, YYREEE (reference sequence). The CDR3 region has the DNA TGTGCCAGCAGCAGCGGACTAGCGGGAGATCACGAGCAGTACTTC. Amino acid sequence: CASSSGLAGDHEQYF.

The chain has TRBV24-1 and TRBJ2-3; 11 nucleotides match TRBD2. Looked up from germline, CDR1 is KGHDR and CDR2 is SFDVKD. V was clipped by 5 bases and J by 6 bases; unmatched bases: 9. The CDR3 covers 16 residues. CDR3 sequence reads: CATSAVTSGSRDTQYF. The CDR3 nucleotides read TGTGCCACCAGTGCAGTAACTAGCGGGAGTCGGGATACGCAGTATTTT.

V gene TRBV4-3 combines with J gene TRBJ2-1; D remains ambiguous. Germline CDR1 and CDR2: LGHNA and YSLEER. CDR3 length: 14 amino acids. V was clipped by 1 base and J by 4 bases, with 8 bases between them. The CDR3 nucleotides are TGCGCCAGCAGCCAAGGTTCCGGGTACAATGAGCAGTTCTTC. It specifies CASSQGSGYNEQFF.

The chain links TRBV14 to TRBJ2-7; 8 bases are a match to TRBD1. The CDR3 runs 16 residues. V lost 3 bases to trimming and J lost 0 bases; unmatched junction nucleotides: 7. In germline, CDR1 is SGHDN, CDR2 FVKESK. This CDR3 reads CASSQLGQGNSYEQYF. CDR3 coding DNA: TGTGCCAGCAGCCAGCTAGGACAGGGTAACTCCTACGAGCAGTACTTC.

V is TRBV19 and J is TRBJ2-3, with TRBD2 matching 8 bases. The CDR3 runs 14 residues. Germline V gene data show CDR1 as LNHDA and CDR2 as SQIVND (reference sequence). J gave up 0 bases and V 7 bases, and 3 bases lay outside the gene matches. The CDR3 loop reads CASKVAGSTDTQYF. The CDR3 region has the DNA TGTGCCAGTAAGGTAGCGGGGAGCACAGATACGCAGTATTTT.

This clone has only a few counts. The V call is TRBV5-1, the J call TRBJ2-1; D gene ambiguous. The CDR3 length is 17 residues. Per the germline V gene, CDR1 is SGHRS and CDR2 is YFSETQ. V lost 0 bases and J lost 3, with 16 bases in between. CDR3 residues: CASSLEPLIFFYNEQFF. CDR3 nucleotides: TGCGCCAGCAGCTTGGAGCCATTAATCTTCTTCTACAATGAGCAGTTCTTC.

This chain links TRBV7-3 with TRBJ1-1; TRBD1 matches 10 bases. The CDR3 has 14 residues. The germline V gene has CDR1 SGHTA and CDR2 FQGTGA. V lost 5 bases to trimming and J lost 4 bases; unmatched junction nucleotides: 4. DNA for the CDR3: TGTGCCAGCAGCACCGGGACAGGGGCCACTGAAGCTTTCTTT. This codes for CASSTGTGATEAFF.

The chain links TRBV2 to TRBJ2-3, with 12 bases that match TRBD2. CDR1 and CDR2 from the germline V gene are SNHLY and FYNNEI. V gave up 6 bases and J gave up 2 bases; unmatched junction bases: 12. The CDR3 length is 18 residues. CDR3 sequence (DNA): TGTGCCAGCAGCATCATTGGACTAGCGGGAATGAACACAGATACGCAGTATTTT. This gives the protein CASSIIGLAGMNTDTQYF.

The chain carries TRBV28 and TRBJ1-5, with a tentative D call TRBD1 (6 bases). Trimming pared 2 bases from V and 7 bases from J, leaving 15 bases between. The CDR3 loop spans 15 amino acids. Germline-derived CDR1 and CDR2 are MDHEN and SYDVKM. The CDR3 DNA reads as TGTGCCAGCAGTTTAATACAGGGCCTCGGGCAGCCCCAGCATTTT. It is translated as CASSLIQGLGQPQHF.

The table lists this clone with a few counts. The V and J genes are TRBV5-1 and TRBJ1-3, with D perhaps matching TRBD1 (5 bases). Germline-derived CDR1 and CDR2 are SGHRS and YFSETQ. Deletions cut 0 bases from V and 0 bases from J, with 7 bases between. The CDR3 has 15 amino acids. CDR3 protein: CASSLGQPSGNTIYF. DNA for the CDR3: TGCGCCAGCAGCTTGGGACAGCCCTCTGGAAACACCATATATTTT.

V and J are TRBV9 and TRBJ2-2; no definite D call. V lost 0 bases and J lost 6, with 6 bases in between. CDR3 length: 13 residues. Germline V gene lookup returns CDR1 SGDLS and CDR2 YYNGEE. The CDR3 here is CASSVESAGELFF. In DNA form, the CDR3 reads TGTGCCAGCAGCGTAGAATCGGCCGGGGAGCTGTTTTTT.

This rearrangement joins TRBV7-2 to TRBJ2-7; 8 bases are a match to TRBD1. The CDR3 sequence is 15 residues long. The V and J ends lost 4 bases and 3 bases, in that order; junction bases with no gene match: 8. Germline lookup yields CDR1 SGHTA and CDR2 FQGNSA. CDR3 sequence (DNA): TGTGCCAGCAGCTCTCGACAGGGGTCCGACTACGAGCAGTACTTC. It encodes CASSSRQGSDYEQYF.

This chain connects TRBV5-5 to TRBJ2-7; D call uncertain. With 3 bases removed from V and 3 bases from J, the gap between germline ends came to 4 bases. The CDR3 sequence is 11 residues long. Germline CDR1 reads SGHKS; CDR2 reads YYEKEE (reference sequence). The CDR3 reads CASSSGYEQYF. DNA of the CDR3: TGTGCCAGCAGCTCGGGCTACGAGCAGTACTTC.

This clone turned up a few times. V usage is TRBV28 and J usage is TRBJ2-1, with 10 bases fitting TRBD2. The CDR3 is 16 amino acids. The trim removed 6 bases at V and 1 base at J, leaving 6 bases unmatched. Germline V gene sequence: CDR1 MDHEN, CDR2 SYDVKM. The CDR3 loop is CASRSSSGGSYNEQFF. In DNA form, the CDR3 reads TGTGCCAGCAGGTCGTCTAGCGGGGGTTCCTACAATGAGCAGTTCTTC.

The chain employs TRBV12-5 and TRBJ2-3; TRBD2 might be the D (5 bases). Trimming stripped 1 base from V and 1 base from J, with 9 bases between. From germline, CDR1 is LGHNT and CDR2 FRNRAP. This CDR3 contains 15 residues. The CDR3 loop reads CASGLGALGTDTQYF. The CDR3 DNA follows: TGTGCTAGTGGTTTGGGTGCACTAGGCACAGATACGCAGTATTTT.

This rearrangement joins TRBV5-4 to TRBJ2-5; TRBD1 matches 12 bases. Germline CDR1 is SGHNT and CDR2 is YYREEE (reference sequence). The CDR3 is made up of 15 amino acids. The V segment lost 4 bases and the J segment 5 bases; nucleotides outside the gene matches: 6. The CDR3 DNA follows: TGTGCCAGCAGCGCCCCGGGACAGGGGGCCGAGACCCAGTACTTC. The encoded protein is CASSAPGQGAETQYF.

This clone was detected only once. Other DNA sequences within the sample encode an identical CDR3. J is TRBJ2-1 and V is TRBV6-6; possibly TRBD2 for D (5 bases). The CDR3 spans 16 residues. Germline-derived CDR1 and CDR2 are MNHNY and SVGAGI (reference sequence). V was trimmed by 0 bases and J by 7 bases, leaving 16 bases between them. This CDR3 is CASSYSTGTRGNEQFF. CDR3 nucleotides: TGTGCCAGCAGTTACTCGACGGGTACACGGGGTAATGAGCAGTTCTTC.

This clone was observed a single time. This chain links TRBV12-3 or TRBV12-4 with TRBJ1-3, with 8 bases fitting TRBD1. This CDR3 region has 13 residues. V lost 9 bases, J lost 0 bases, and 1 base stayed unmatched. CDR3 protein: CASDRGSGNTIYF. DNA for the CDR3: TGTGCCAGTGACAGGGGCTCTGGAAACACCATATATTTT.